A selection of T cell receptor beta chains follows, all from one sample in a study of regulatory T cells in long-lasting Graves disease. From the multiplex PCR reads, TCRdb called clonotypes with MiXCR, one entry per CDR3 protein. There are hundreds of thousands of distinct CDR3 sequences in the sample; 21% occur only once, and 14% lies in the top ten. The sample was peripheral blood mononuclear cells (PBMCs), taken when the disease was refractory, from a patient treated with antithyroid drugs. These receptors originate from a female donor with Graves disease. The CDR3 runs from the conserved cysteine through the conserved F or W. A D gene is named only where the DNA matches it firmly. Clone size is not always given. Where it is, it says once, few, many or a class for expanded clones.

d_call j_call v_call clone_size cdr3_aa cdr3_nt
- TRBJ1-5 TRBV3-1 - CASSQEWNQPQHF TGTGCCAGCAGCCAAGAGTGGAATCAGCCCCAGCATTTT
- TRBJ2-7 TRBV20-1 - CSASLTESYEQYF TGCAGTGCTTCCTTGACGGAATCCTACGAGCAGTACTTC
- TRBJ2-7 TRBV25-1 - CASRQGGPALEQYF TGTGCCAGCAGGCAAGGGGGGCCGGCTCTCGAGCAGTACTTC
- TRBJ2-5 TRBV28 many CASSLPPGALETQYF TGTGCCAGCAGTCTTCCTCCTGGGGCGTTAGAGACCCAGTACTTC
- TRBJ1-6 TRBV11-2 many CASSSPVGGLGNSPLHF TGTGCCAGCAGCTCCCCGGTTGGGGGGTTGGGTAATTCACCCCTCCACTTT
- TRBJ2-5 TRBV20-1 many CSARDADGQETQYF TGCAGTGCTAGAGATGCGGACGGCCAAGAGACCCAGTACTTC
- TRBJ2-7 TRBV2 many CASEADGVHEQYF TGTGCCAGCGAAGCGGACGGGGTCCACGAGCAGTACTTC
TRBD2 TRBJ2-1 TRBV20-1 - CSARDGGEGFNEQFF TGCAGTGCTAGAGATGGGGGGGAGGGATTTAATGAGCAGTTCTTC
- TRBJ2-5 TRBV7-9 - CASSTPGGWRETQYF TGTGCCAGCAGCACCCCGGGGGGCTGGAGAGAGACCCAGTACTTC
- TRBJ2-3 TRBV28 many CASSFWTVPTQYF TGTGCCAGCAGTTTCTGGACCGTCCCTACGCAGTATTTT
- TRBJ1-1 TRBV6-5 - CASSYSRGSTEAFF TGTGCCAGCAGTTACTCGCGGGGTTCCACTGAAGCTTTCTTT
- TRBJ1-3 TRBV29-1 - CSVLQGNTIYF TGCAGCGTCCTACAGGGAAACACCATATATTTT
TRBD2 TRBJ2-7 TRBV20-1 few CSARDALAGGYDEQYF TGCAGTGCTAGAGATGCCCTAGCGGGAGGTTACGACGAGCAGTACTTC
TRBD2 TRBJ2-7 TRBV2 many CASSDVRTSGRSYSYEQYF TGTGCCAGCAGTGATGTCCGTACTAGCGGGCGCTCTTACTCCTACGAGCAGTACTTC
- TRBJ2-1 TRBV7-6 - CASSSRSGWTYNEQFF TGTGCCAGCAGCTCGCGGTCGGGTTGGACCTACAATGAGCAGTTCTTC
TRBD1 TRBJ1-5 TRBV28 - CASSLGGTGFRQPQHF TGTGCCAGCAGTTTGGGGGGGACAGGGTTTCGTCAGCCCCAGCATTTT
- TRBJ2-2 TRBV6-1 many CASSPPGATRDRTGELFF TGTGCCAGCAGTCCACCTGGGGCTACCAGAGATAGAACCGGGGAGCTGTTTTTT
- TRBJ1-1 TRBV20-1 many CSASGDTEAFF TGCAGTGCTTCAGGGGACACTGAAGCTTTCTTT
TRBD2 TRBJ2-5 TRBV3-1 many CASSQEASGRTETQYF TGTGCCAGCAGCCAAGAAGCTAGCGGGAGGACGGAGACCCAGTACTTC
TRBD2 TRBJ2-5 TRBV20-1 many CSARDLGRGETQYF TGCAGTGCTAGAGATTTGGGGAGGGGAGAGACCCAGTACTTC
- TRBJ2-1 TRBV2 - CASSEAGINEQFF TGTGCCAGCAGTGAGGCCGGAATCAATGAGCAGTTCTTC
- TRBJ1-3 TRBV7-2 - CASSMDPISGNTIYF TGTGCCAGCAGCATGGATCCAATCTCTGGAAACACCATATATTTT
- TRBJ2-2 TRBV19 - CASKPGPTNTGELFF TGTGCCAGCAAGCCGGGACCCACGAACACCGGGGAGCTGTTTTTT
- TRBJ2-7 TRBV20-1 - CSATPTGSEQYF TGCAGTGCTACTCCTACAGGGTCCGAGCAGTACTTC
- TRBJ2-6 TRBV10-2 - CASSGRSGANVLTF TGCGCCAGCAGTGGCCGCTCTGGGGCCAACGTCCTGACTTTC
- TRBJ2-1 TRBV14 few CASSPLGGPSSYNEQFF TGTGCCAGCAGCCCCCTAGGCGGCCCTAGCTCCTACAATGAGCAGTTCTTC
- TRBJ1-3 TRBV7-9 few CASSLFSKSSGNTIYF TGTGCCAGCAGCTTATTTTCGAAGAGCTCTGGAAACACCATATATTTT
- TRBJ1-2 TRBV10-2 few CASSESWGLGYGYTF TGCGCCAGCAGTGAGTCCTGGGGGTTGGGCTATGGCTACACCTTC
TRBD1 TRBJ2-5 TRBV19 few CASSIAQGQETQYF TGTGCCAGTAGTATTGCACAGGGGCAAGAGACCCAGTACTTC
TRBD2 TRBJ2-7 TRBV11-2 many CASRRGLAGVDEQYF TGTGCCAGCAGGAGGGGACTAGCGGGAGTGGACGAGCAGTACTTC
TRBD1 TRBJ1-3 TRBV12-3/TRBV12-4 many CASTRTGGENTIYF TGTGCCAGCACAAGGACAGGGGGTGAAAACACCATATATTTT
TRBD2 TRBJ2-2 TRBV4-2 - CASSQERAGRAANTGELFF TGTGCCAGCAGCCAAGAGAGGGCGGGGAGGGCCGCGAACACCGGGGAGCTGTTTTTT
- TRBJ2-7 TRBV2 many CASSDRGSYEQYF TGTGCCAGCAGTGACCGTGGGAGCTACGAGCAGTACTTC
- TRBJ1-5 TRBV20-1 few CSAPGGRGFQGQPQHF TGCAGTGCCCCCGGGGGACGAGGCTTTCAGGGTCAGCCCCAGCATTTT
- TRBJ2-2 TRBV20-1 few CSAYSETNTGELFF TGCAGTGCTTACAGTGAGACGAACACCGGGGAGCTGTTTTTT
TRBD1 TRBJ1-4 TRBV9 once CASSTGQPNEKLFF TGTGCCAGCAGCACGGGACAGCCCAATGAAAAACTGTTTTTT
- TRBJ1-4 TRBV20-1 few CSAGELGWNEKLFF TGCAGTGCTGGAGAGCTGGGATGGAATGAAAAACTGTTTTTT
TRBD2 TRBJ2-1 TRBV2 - CASSEMTSGIYNEQFF TGTGCCAGCAGTGAAATGACTAGCGGGATTTACAATGAGCAGTTCTTC
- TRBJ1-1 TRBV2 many CATEGRSAFF TGTGCCACCGAGGGGAGATCGGCTTTCTTT
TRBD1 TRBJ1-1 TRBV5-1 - CASSLGPDRERTEAFF TGCGCCAGCAGCTTGGGCCCGGACAGGGAAAGGACTGAAGCTTTCTTT
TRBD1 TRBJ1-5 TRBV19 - CASSARNRGLRPQHF TGTGCCAGTAGCGCAAGGAACAGGGGGCTTAGGCCCCAGCATTTT
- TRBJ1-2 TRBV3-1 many CASSLREYGYTF TGTGCCAGCAGCCTGCGAGAATATGGCTACACCTTC
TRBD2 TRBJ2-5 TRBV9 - CASSVDPSGRETQYF TGTGCCAGCAGCGTAGACCCTAGCGGGAGAGAGACCCAGTACTTC
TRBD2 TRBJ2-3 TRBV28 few CASSFTSGNTDTQYF TGTGCCAGCAGTTTCACTAGCGGTAACACAGATACGCAGTATTTT
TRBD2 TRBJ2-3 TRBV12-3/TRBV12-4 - CASQSGRVDTQYF TGTGCCAGCCAGAGCGGGAGAGTGGATACGCAGTATTTT
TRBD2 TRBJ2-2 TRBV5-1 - CASSFSLAGDNTGELFF TGCGCCAGCAGCTTTTCACTAGCGGGAGACAACACCGGGGAGCTGTTTTTT
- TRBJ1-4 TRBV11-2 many CASSARGNEKLFF TGTGCCAGCAGCGCTAGGGGAAATGAAAAACTGTTTTTT
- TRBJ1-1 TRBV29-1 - CSGGRTEAFF TGCAGCGGGGGGCGCACTGAAGCTTTCTTT
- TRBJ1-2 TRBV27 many CASSQTTGQPNYGYTF TGTGCCAGCAGCCAGACGACAGGACAGCCTAACTATGGCTACACCTTC
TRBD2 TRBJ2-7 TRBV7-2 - CASSLNPGLAGGSEQYF TGTGCCAGCAGCTTAAACCCCGGACTAGCGGGAGGGAGCGAGCAGTACTTC
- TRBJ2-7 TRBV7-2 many CASSLEFSSYEQYF TGTGCCAGCAGCTTAGAATTCAGCAGCTACGAGCAGTACTTC
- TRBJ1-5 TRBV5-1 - CASSSGGTSREPQHF TGCGCCAGCAGCTCGGGTGGCACCTCCCGGGAACCCCAGCATTTT